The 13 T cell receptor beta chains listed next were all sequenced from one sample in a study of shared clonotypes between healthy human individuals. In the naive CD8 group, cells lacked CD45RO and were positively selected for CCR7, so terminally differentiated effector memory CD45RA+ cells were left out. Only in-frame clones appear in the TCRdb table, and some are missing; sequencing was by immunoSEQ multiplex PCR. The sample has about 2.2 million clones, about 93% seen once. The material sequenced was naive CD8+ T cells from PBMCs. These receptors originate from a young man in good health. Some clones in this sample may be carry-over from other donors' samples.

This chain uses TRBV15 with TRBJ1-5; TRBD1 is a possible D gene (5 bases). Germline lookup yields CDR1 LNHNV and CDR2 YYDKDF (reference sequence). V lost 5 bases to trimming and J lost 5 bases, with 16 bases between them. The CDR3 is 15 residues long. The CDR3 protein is CATSRGRRGDQPQHF. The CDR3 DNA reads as TGTGCCACCAGCCGGGGGAGGCGTGGGGATCAGCCCCAGCATTTT.

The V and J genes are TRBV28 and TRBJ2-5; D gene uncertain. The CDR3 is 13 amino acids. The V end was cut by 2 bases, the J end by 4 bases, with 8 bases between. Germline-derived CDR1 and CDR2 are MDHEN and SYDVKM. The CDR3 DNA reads TGTGCCAGCAGTTTAAAGGGTAGAGAGACCCAGTACTTC. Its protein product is CASSLKGRETQYF.

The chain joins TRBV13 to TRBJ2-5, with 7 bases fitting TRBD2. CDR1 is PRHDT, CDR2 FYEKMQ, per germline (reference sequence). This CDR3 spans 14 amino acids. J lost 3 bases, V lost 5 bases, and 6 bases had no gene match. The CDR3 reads CASSHGRGKETQYF. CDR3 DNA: TGTGCCAGCAGCCACGGGCGGGGGAAAGAGACCCAGTACTTC.

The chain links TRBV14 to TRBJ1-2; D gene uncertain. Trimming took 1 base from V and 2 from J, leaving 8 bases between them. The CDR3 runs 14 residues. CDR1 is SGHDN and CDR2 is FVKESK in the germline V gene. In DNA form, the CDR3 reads TGTGCCAGCAGCCAAGCTCCCAGAAACTATGGCTACACCTTC. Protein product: CASSQAPRNYGYTF.

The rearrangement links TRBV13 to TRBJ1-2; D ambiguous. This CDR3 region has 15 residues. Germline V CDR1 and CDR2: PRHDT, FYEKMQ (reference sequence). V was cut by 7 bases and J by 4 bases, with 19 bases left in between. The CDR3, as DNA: TGTGCCAGCACCCCATATGGCAGCTCCCCCTATGGCTACACCTTC. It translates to CASTPYGSSPYGYTF. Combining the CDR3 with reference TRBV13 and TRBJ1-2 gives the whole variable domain AAGVIQSPRHLIKEKRETATLKCYPIPRHDTVYWYQQGPGQDPQFLISFYEKMQSDKGSIPDRFSAQQFSDYHSELNMSSLELGDSALYFCASTPYGSSPYGYTFGSGTRLTVV.

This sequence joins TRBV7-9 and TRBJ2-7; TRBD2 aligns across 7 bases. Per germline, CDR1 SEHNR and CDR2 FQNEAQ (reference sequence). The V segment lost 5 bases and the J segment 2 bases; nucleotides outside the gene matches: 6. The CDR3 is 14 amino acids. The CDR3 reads CASSPTSAPYEQYF. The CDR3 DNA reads TGTGCCAGCAGCCCTACTAGCGCGCCCTACGAGCAGTACTTC.

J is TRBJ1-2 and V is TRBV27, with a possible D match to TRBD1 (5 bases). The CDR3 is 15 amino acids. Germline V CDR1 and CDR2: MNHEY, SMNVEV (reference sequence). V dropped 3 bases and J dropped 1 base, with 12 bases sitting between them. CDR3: CASSFSGLFNYGYTF. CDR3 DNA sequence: TGTGCCAGCAGTTTTTCGGGACTGTTTAACTATGGCTACACCTTC.

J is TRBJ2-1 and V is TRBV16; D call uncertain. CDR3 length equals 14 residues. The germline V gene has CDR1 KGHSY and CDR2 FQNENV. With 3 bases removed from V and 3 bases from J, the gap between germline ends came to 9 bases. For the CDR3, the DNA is TGTGCCAGCAGCCACACCTCGGGCTACAATGAGCAGTTCTTC. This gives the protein CASSHTSGYNEQFF.

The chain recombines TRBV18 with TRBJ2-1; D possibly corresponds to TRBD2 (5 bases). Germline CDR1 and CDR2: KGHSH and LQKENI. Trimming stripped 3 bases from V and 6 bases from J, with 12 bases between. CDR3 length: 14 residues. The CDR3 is CASSPTGSRNEQFF. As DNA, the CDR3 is TGTGCCAGCTCACCCACGGGGTCACGCAATGAGCAGTTCTTC.

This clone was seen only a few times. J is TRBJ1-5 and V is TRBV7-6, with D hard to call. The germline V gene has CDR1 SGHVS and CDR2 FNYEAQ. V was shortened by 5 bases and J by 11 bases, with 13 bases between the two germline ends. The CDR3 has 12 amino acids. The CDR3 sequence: CASSPPGGAQHF. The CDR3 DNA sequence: TGTGCCAGCAGCCCCCCAGGAGGAGCCCAGCATTTT.

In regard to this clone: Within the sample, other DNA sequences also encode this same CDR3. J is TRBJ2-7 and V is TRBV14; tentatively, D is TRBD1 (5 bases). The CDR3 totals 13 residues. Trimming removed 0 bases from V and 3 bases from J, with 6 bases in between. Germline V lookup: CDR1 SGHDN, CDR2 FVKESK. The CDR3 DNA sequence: TGTGCCAGCAGCCAAGATAGGGGCTACGAGCAGTACTTC. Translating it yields CASSQDRGYEQYF.

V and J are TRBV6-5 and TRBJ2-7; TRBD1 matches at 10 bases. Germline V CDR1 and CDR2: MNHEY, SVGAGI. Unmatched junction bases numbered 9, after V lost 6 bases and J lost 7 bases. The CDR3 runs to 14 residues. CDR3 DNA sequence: TGTGCCAGCAGCCCCTTCGGGACAGGGGTTGAGCAGTACTTC. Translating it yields CASSPFGTGVEQYF.

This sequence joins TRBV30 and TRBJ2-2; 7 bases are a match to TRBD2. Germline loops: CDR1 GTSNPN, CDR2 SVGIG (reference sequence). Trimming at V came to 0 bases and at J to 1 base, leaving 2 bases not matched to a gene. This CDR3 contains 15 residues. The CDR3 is CAWSVGRVNTGELFF. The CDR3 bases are TGTGCCTGGAGTGTTGGGAGGGTGAACACCGGGGAGCTGTTTTTT.